This note documents a single TCR beta chain sequence. Libraries were prepared by immunoSEQ multiplex PCR; TCRdb keeps only in-frame clonotypes and omits some of them. The sample includes around 60,000 clones, roughly 90% of them seen just once. The data stem from a study of blood T cell repertoires in COVID-19. CDR3 length: 16 amino acids. Trimming pared 2 bases from V and 0 bases from J, leaving 14 bases between. Germline V CDR1 and CDR2: MNHEY, SVGEGT. Material: peripheral blood. The sequence derives from a human donor in a cohort sampled during active COVID-19. The chain recombines TRBV6-2 or TRBV6-3 with TRBJ2-7, with D perhaps TRBD1 (6 bases). The CDR3 region is CASSYGLVDSSYEQYF. As DNA, the CDR3 is TGTGCCAGCAGTTACGGACTCGTGGACAGCTCCTACGAGCAGTACTTC.